This T cell receptor (beta chain) was captured by sequencing in a study of human T cells and chemical hapten exposure. Study-level background: Alopecia areata, totalis or universalis affected patients, mainly female.

Time point noted: pre-sensitization, week 0. The treatment is: therapeutic diphenylcyclopropenone sensitization with weekly scalp DPC. Blood sampling preceded each patch test application. Unique molecular identifiers were linked by the library to individual cDNA molecules. TCRdb re-derived calls from the RACE reads in MiXCR, one entry per CDR3 protein. The sample holds about 120,000 distinct CDR3 sequences, roughly 14% seen once. The sequencing here drew on whole blood, taken in connection with sensitization to the hapten diphenylcyclopropenone (DPC). This sequence originates from a woman between 18 and 30 years old with alopecia areata. Some clones in this sample may be carry-over from other donors' samples.

The CDR3 DNA reads as TGCAGCGTTGAAGAGAGGGTAGGCTACACCTTC. Translating gives CSVEERVGYTF. The chain carries TRBV29-1 and TRBJ1-2; D not certain. Germline CDR1 and CDR2: SQVTM and ANQGSEA. This CDR3 comprises 11 residues. The V gene lost 0 bases and the J gene lost 8 bases, with 7 bases spanning the gap.